These 14 T cell receptor beta chains originate from one sample sequenced in a study of siplizumab effects on memory and regulatory T cells (dated by TCRdb to between 2018 and 2020). The library was produced with the immunoSEQ multiplex PCR assay. TCRdb mirrors the immuneACCESS table, restricted to in-frame sequences. Some clones are absent from its copies; in checked studies, under half trace to an unresolved V gene, and the reason for the others is unknown. The sample profile shows 55,000 to 65,000 clones; about 98% of them were found once. About 1% of the sample is taken by the ten largest. The sample comprised naive CD8+ T cells sorted from blood. In light of the paper, this sample's cell subset or site label describes: unstimulated naive T cells. The receptors derive from a human donor in good health.

V gene TRBV14 combines with J gene TRBJ2-7; 7 bases are shared with TRBD1. Germline V lookup: CDR1 SGHDN, CDR2 FVKESK. The CDR3 runs 19 residues. V shed 0 bases, J shed 0 bases, and the junction held 14 bases outside the gene matches. CDR3 amino acids: CASSQDQGEETWSSYEQYF. The CDR3, as DNA: TGTGCCAGCAGCCAAGATCAGGGGGAAGAAACCTGGAGCTCCTACGAGCAGTACTTC.

V is TRBV7-6 and J is TRBJ2-7, with D tentatively TRBD1 (5 bases). The CDR3 sequence is 13 residues long. Germline values: CDR1 SGHVS, CDR2 FNYEAQ. With 0 bases removed from V and 2 bases from J, the gap between germline ends came to 5 bases. The CDR3 spells CASSLATAYEQYF. CDR3 DNA sequence: TGTGCCAGCAGCTTAGCGACAGCCTACGAGCAGTACTTC. Together with reference TRBV7-6 and TRBJ2-7, the CDR3 gives the full variable domain: GAGVSQSPRYKVTKRGQDVALRCDPISGHVSLYWYRQALGQGPEFLTYFNYEAQQDKSGLPNDRFSAERPEGSISTLTIQRTEQRDSAMYRCASSLATAYEQYFGPGTRLTVT.

The chain has TRBV4-1 and TRBJ2-1, with no clear D. The CDR3 length is 18 residues. CDR1 and CDR2 (germline): MGHRA, YSYEKL. Trimming took 0 bases from V and 4 from J, leaving 19 bases between them. The CDR3 nucleotides read TGCGCCAGCAGCCAAGAGAAAACTCCGCCTGCCTTATACAATGAGCAGTTCTTC. It is translated as CASSQEKTPPALYNEQFF.

The count of this clone is one. The chain uses TRBV5-1 and TRBJ2-1; D gene ambiguous. The CDR3 is 13 amino acids. CDR1 is SGHRS, CDR2 YFSETQ, per germline. The ends were cut back, 3 bases at V and 3 bases at J, with 7 bases in the middle. CDR3 DNA sequence: TGCGCCAGCAGCTCGCACAGCTACAATGAGCAGTTCTTC. Its protein product is CASSSHSYNEQFF.

This chain uses TRBV9 with TRBJ2-2; D possibly corresponds to TRBD2 (6 bases). V was clipped by 6 bases and J by 6 bases, with 18 bases between them. Germline loops: CDR1 SGDLS, CDR2 YYNGEE. CDR3 length: 15 residues. The CDR3 DNA reads as TGTGCCAGCAAGACGGGACTCTCGTCCGCCGGGGAGCTGTTTTTT. This encodes CASKTGLSSAGELFF.

The chain employs TRBV6-6 and TRBJ1-1; D remains ambiguous. V was shortened by 9 bases and J by 1 base, with 12 bases between the two germline ends. The CDR3 consists of 13 residues. The germline V gene has CDR1 MNHNY and CDR2 SVGAGI (reference sequence). CDR3 amino acids: CASTPAGNTEAFF. CDR3 nucleotide sequence: TGTGCCAGTACCCCCGCGGGGAACACTGAAGCTTTCTTT.

The chain couples TRBV7-2 to TRBJ2-7; tentatively, D is TRBD2 (5 bases). The germline V gene has CDR1 SGHTA and CDR2 FQGNSA. The CDR3 loop spans 13 amino acids. Deletions cut 7 bases from V and 0 bases from J, with 10 bases between. The CDR3 DNA sequence: TGTGCCAGCACCGGGAAACACTCCTACGAGCAGTACTTC. It yields the protein CASTGKHSYEQYF.

The V gene is TRBV19, the J gene TRBJ1-5, with no clear D. The CDR3 sequence is 14 residues long. Deletions cut 3 bases from V and 5 bases from J, with 11 bases between. Germline values: CDR1 LNHDA, CDR2 SQIVND (reference sequence). The CDR3 coding sequence is TGTGCCAGTAGTATCGAATCGGAAGATCAGCCCCAGCATTTT. Translation: CASSIESEDQPQHF.

This clone was seen just once. The genes are TRBV21-1 and TRBJ2-7; the table names TRBD1, a call not compared with the DNA. TRBV21-1 is marked as a pseudogene. This CDR3 has 22 residues. DNA of the CDR3: TGTGCCAGCAGCAAAACCCCTCGGAGGAGGACAGGGGGCGACCGTTGCGAGTACGAGCAGTACTTC. Amino acid sequence: CASSKTPRRRTGGDRCEYEQYF.

This chain connects TRBV5-1 to TRBJ2-2; D is unresolved. Trimming removed 0 bases at V and 0 bases at J, with 6 bases between. The germline gives CDR1 SGHRS, CDR2 YFSETQ. The CDR3 is made up of 15 amino acids. CDR3 coding DNA: TGCGCCAGCAGCTTGGCCGGCGCGAACACCGGGGAGCTGTTTTTT. This sequence encodes CASSLAGANTGELFF.

The genes are TRBV27 and TRBJ2-1, with D perhaps assigned TRBD1 or TRBD2 (5 bases each). V lost 4 bases and J 4 bases, leaving 35 bases between the germline ends. This CDR3 is 22 amino acids long. The V gene's germline CDR1 is MNHEY and CDR2 SMNVEV (reference sequence). The chain's CDR3 is CASSSGPSRPTGAERSYNEQFF. The DNA of the CDR3 is TGTGCCAGCAGTTCGGGACCCTCACGTCCGACTGGCGCCGAGAGATCGTACAATGAGCAGTTCTTC.

The V call is TRBV7-9, the J call TRBJ2-5, with no clear D. Germline CDR1 and CDR2: SEHNR and FQNEAQ (reference sequence). The V end was cut by 1 base, the J end by 3 bases, with 6 bases between. This CDR3 contains 13 residues. The CDR3 here is CASSLVAEETQYF. In DNA form, the CDR3 reads TGTGCCAGCAGCTTAGTTGCGGAAGAGACCCAGTACTTC.

The gene calls are TRBV9 and TRBJ2-5; D unclear. This CDR3 is 14 amino acids long. V shed 3 bases and J shed 1 base, with 10 bases lying between them. Germline V gene sequence: CDR1 SGDLS, CDR2 YYNGEE. This CDR3 is CASSASGVQETQYF. For the CDR3, the DNA is TGTGCCAGCAGCGCCTCGGGCGTCCAAGAGACCCAGTACTTC. The full variable domain, in which reference TRBV9 and TRBJ2-5 provide the parts outside the CDR3, is DSGVTQTPKHLITATGQRVTLRCSPRSGDLSVYWYQQSLDQGLQFLIQYYNGEERAKGNILERFSAQQFPDLHSELNLSSLELGDSALYFCASSASGVQETQYFGPGTRLLVL.

The rearrangement uses TRBV21-1 and TRBJ2-1. TRBV21-1 counts as a pseudogene. The CDR3 has 13 residues. The CDR3 region is CARTAEGYNEQFF. The CDR3 DNA follows: TGTGCCAGGACGGCCGAGGGGTACAATGAGCAGTTCTTC.